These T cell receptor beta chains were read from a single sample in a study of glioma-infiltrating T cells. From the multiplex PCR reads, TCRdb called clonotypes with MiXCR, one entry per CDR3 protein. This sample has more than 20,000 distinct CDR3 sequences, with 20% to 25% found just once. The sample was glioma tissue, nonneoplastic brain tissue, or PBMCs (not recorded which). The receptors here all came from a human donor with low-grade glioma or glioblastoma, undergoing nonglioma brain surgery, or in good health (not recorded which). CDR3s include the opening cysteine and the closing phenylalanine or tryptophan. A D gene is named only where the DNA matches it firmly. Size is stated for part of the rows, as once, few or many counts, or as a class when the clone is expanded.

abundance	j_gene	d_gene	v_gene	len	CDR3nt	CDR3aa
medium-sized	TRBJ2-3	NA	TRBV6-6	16	TGTGCCAGCAGTTACTCGAGAGCAGAAAACACAGATACGCAGTATTTT	CASSYSRAENTDTQYF
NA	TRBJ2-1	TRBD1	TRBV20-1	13	TGCAGTGCTAGCCCGACAGGGGACTATGAGCAGTTCTTC	CSASPTGDYEQFF
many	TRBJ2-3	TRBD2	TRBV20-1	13	TGCAGTGCACGAACTAGCGAAGCTCCTTATTTGTATTTT	CSARTSEAPYLYF
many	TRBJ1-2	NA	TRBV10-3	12	TGTGCCATCAGTGATGCGGCCGAGGGCTACACCTTC	CAISDAAEGYTF
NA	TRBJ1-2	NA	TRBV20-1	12	TGCAGTGCCATGAAGGGAAAGGAGGGCTACACATTC	CSAMKGKEGYTF
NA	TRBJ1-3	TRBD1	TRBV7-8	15	TGTGCCAGCAGCGCACAGGGGCTCTCTGGAAACACCATATATTTT	CASSAQGLSGNTIYF
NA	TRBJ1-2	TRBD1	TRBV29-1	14	TGCAGCGTTGGTGGGACAGGGGCTAACTATGGCTACACCTTC	CSVGGTGANYGYTF
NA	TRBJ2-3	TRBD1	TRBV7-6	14	TGTGCCAGCAGCTTCGCAGGGGGCGCAGATACGCAGTATTTT	CASSFAGGADTQYF
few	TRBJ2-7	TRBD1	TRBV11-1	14	TGTGCCAGCAGCCTGACAGGGGGACCCTACGAGCAGTACTTC	CASSLTGGPYEQYF
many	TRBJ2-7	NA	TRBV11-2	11	TGTGCCAGCAGCTTAGCCTACGAGCAGTACTTC	CASSLAYEQYF
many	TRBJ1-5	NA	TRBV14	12	TGTGCCAGCAGCCATTCCGATCAGCCCCAGCATTTT	CASSHSDQPQHF
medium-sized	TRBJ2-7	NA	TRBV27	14	TGTGCCAGCAGTTTCAAGCCAGGACCCTACGAGCAGTACTTC	CASSFKPGPYEQYF
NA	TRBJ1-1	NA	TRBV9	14	TGTGCCAGCAGCGTTCAGGGGAAGTACACTGAAGCTTTCTTT	CASSVQGKYTEAFF
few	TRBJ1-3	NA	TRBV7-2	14	TGTGCCAGCACCGCGACAGCAGTTGGAAACACCATATATTTT	CASTATAVGNTIYF
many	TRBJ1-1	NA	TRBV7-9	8	TGTGCCGGTGACCAACTCGGCTTT	CAGDQLGF